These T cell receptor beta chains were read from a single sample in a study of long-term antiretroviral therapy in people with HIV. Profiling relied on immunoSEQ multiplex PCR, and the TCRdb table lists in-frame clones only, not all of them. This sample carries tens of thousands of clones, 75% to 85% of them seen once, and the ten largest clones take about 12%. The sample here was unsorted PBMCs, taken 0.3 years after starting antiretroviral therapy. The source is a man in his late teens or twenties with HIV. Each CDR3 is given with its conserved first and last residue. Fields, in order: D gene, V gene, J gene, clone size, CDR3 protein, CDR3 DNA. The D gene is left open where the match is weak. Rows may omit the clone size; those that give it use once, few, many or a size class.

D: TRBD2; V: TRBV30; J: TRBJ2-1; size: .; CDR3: CAWNRIGGGDNEQFF; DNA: TGTGCCTGGAACCGCATCGGGGGAGGGGACAATGAGCAGTTCTTC
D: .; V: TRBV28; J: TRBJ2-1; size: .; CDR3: CASSPLSGGMYYNEQFF; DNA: TGTGCCAGCAGTCCCTTGTCCGGCGGGATGTACTACAATGAGCAGTTCTTC
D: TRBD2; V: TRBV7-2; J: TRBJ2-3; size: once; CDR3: CASSLWTSGSTDTQYF; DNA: TGTGCCAGCAGCCTATGGACTAGCGGGAGCACAGATACGCAGTATTTT
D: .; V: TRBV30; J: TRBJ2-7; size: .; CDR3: CAWSVPGPPRGEQYF; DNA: TGTGCCTGGAGTGTACCCGGCCCCCCCCGGGGGGAGCAGTACTTC
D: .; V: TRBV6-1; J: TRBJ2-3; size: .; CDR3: CASSDGSTDTQYF; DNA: TGTGCCAGCAGTGACGGGAGCACAGATACGCAGTATTTT
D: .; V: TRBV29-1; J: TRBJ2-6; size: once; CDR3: CSVESYGSVGANVLTF; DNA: TGCAGCGTTGAATCCTACGGTTCGGTTGGGGCCAACGTCCTGACTTTC
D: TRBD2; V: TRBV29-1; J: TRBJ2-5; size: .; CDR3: CSVELLIGAGVAETQYF; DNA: TGCAGCGTTGAATTGCTAATAGGGGCGGGAGTCGCAGAGACCCAGTACTTC
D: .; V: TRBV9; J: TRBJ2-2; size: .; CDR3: CASSARATSGTGELFF; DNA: TGTGCCAGCAGCGCGAGGGCCACCTCCGGCACCGGGGAGCTGTTTTTT
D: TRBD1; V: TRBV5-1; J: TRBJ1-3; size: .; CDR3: CASSLWSGGPSGNTIYF; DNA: TGCGCCAGCAGCCTCTGGTCAGGGGGACCCTCTGGAAACACCATATATTTT
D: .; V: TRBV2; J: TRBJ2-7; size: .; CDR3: CASSDPSGRARDPYEQYF; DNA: TGTGCCAGCAGTGATCCGTCAGGGCGCGCAAGAGATCCCTACGAGCAGTACTTC
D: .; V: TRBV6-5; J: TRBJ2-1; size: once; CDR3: CASSYSSNEQFF; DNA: TGTGCCAGCAGTTACTCGAGTAATGAGCAGTTCTTC
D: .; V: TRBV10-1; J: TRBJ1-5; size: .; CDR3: CASSEFWLQPQHF; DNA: TGCGCCAGCAGTGAGTTTTGGTTACAGCCCCAGCATTTT
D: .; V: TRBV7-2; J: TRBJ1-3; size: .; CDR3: CASSLASGSSGNTIYF; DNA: TGTGCCAGCAGCTTAGCGTCAGGGAGCTCTGGAAACACCATATATTTT
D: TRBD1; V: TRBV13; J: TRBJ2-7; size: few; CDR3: CASSPYRGGEQYF; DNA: TGTGCCAGCAGCCCCTACAGGGGTGGTGAGCAGTACTTC
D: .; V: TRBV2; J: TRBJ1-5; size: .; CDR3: CASSDRDSNQPQHF; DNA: TGTGCCAGCAGTGACCGGGACAGCAATCAGCCCCAGCATTTT
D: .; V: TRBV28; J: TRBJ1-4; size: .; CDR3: CASSRASTNEKLFF; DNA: TGTGCCAGCAGTAGGGCGTCGACTAATGAAAAACTGTTTTTT
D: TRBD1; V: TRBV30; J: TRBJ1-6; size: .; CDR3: CAWSVWLRGSESPLHF; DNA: TGTGCCTGGAGTGTTTGGCTCAGGGGGTCGGAGTCACCCCTCCACTTT
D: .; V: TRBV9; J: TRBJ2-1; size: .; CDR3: CASSVLRDGNEQFF; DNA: TGTGCCAGCAGCGTACTGCGGGATGGCAATGAGCAGTTCTTC
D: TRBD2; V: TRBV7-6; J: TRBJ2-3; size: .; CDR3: CASSLRGTSGSPSTQYF; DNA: TGTGCCAGCAGCTTACGAGGGACTAGCGGGAGCCCAAGTACGCAGTATTTT
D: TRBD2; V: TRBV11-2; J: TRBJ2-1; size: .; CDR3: CASSLSGGNNEQFF; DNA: TGTGCCAGCAGCTTAAGCGGGGGGAACAATGAGCAGTTCTTC
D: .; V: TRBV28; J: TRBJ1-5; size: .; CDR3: CASSLASSNQPQHF; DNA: TGTGCCAGCAGTTTAGCCAGCTCGAATCAGCCCCAGCATTTT
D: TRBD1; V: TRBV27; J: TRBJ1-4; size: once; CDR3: CASSPPGQGRKLFF; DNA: TGTGCCAGCAGTCCGCCGGGACAGGGACGGAAACTGTTTTTT
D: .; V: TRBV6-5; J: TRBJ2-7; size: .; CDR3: CASSRGHPTSYEQYF; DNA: TGTGCCAGCAGTAGGGGACACCCAACATCCTACGAGCAGTACTTC
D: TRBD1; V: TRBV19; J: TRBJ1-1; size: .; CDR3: CASIWTGLNTEAFF; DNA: TGTGCCAGTATTTGGACAGGCTTGAACACTGAAGCTTTCTTT
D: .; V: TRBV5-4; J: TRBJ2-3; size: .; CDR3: CASSRGLGTDTQYF; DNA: TGTGCCAGCAGTAGGGGGTTGGGCACAGATACGCAGTATTTT
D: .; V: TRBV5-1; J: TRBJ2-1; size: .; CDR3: CASSFNSGSLQRGSYNEQFF; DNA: TGCGCCAGCAGCTTTAATAGCGGGTCTCTTCAAAGGGGGTCCTACAATGAGCAGTTCTTC
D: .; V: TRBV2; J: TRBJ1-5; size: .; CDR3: CASSEGQGLDNQPQHF; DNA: TGTGCCAGCAGTGAAGGGCAGGGTCTCGATAATCAGCCCCAGCATTTT
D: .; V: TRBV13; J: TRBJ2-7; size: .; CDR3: CASSPTGSYEQYF; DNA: TGTGCCAGCAGTCCGACAGGATCCTACGAGCAGTACTTC
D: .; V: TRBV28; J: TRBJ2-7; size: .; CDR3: CASRGNYEQYF; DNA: TGTGCCAGCAGGGGGAACTACGAGCAGTACTTC
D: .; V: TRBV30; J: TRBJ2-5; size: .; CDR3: CAWSGWGGRQETQYF; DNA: TGTGCCTGGAGTGGGTGGGGGGGCCGTCAAGAGACCCAGTACTTC
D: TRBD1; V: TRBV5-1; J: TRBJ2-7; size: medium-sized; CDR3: CASSPGTGGPYEQYF; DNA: TGCGCCAGCAGCCCGGGGACAGGGGGCCCCTACGAGCAGTACTTC
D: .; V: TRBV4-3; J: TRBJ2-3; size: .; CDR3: CASSQEIRVSTDTQYF; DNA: TGCGCCAGCAGCCAAGAAATTCGCGTTAGCACAGATACGCAGTATTTT
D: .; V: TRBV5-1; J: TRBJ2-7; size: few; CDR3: CASSLGGDSYEQYF; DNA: TGCGCCAGCTCACTAGGGGGGGACTCCTACGAGCAGTACTTC
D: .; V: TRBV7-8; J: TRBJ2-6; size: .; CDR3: CASSLRTGANVLTF; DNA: TGTGCCAGCAGCTTAAGGACTGGGGCCAACGTCCTGACTTTC